Listed below are T cell receptor beta chains from one sample, sequenced in a study of T cell clonotyping in hematopoietic cell transplantation. Data came from immunoSEQ multiplex PCR; TCRdb stores just in-frame clones and leaves some out. The table lists approximately 70,000 clones, about 94% of them singletons. Sequenced: peripheral blood mononuclear cells. Receptors were obtained from a man aged 50-59 years in good health. Some clones in this sample may be carry-over from other donors' samples. The CDR3 runs from the conserved cysteine through the conserved F or W. The D gene is left open where the match is weak.

D: -; V: TRBV9; J: TRBJ2-7; length: 18; CDR3: CASSVSQGSRTSSHEQYF
D: -; V: TRBV7-9; J: TRBJ1-2; length: 14; CDR3: CASTRGPGNYGYTF
D: TRBD2; V: TRBV6-1; J: TRBJ2-3; length: 15; CDR3: CASSEVGGRADTQYF
D: TRBD1; V: TRBV23-1; J: TRBJ2-1; length: 15; CDR3: CASSREKQGANEQFF
D: -; V: TRBV25-1; J: TRBJ2-5; length: 14; CDR3: CASSEQGFQETQYF
D: -; V: TRBV2; J: TRBJ1-3; length: 11; CDR3: CASSEGNTIYF
D: -; V: TRBV10-3; J: TRBJ1-2; length: 12; CDR3: CAIRAALNGYTF
D: TRBD2; V: TRBV6-5; J: TRBJ2-1; length: 15; CDR3: CASSYSRGAPNEQFF
D: -; V: TRBV7-9; J: TRBJ1-1; length: 12; CDR3: CASSVRVAEAFF
D: TRBD1; V: TRBV28; J: TRBJ2-7; length: 15; CDR3: CASSSPGQGTNEQYF
D: -; V: TRBV19; J: TRBJ2-7; length: 13; CDR3: CASSIPASYEQYF
D: -; V: TRBV25-1; J: TRBJ1-1; length: 11; CDR3: CASSGGDEAFF
D: -; V: TRBV7-2; J: TRBJ2-5; length: 12; CDR3: CASSLYQETQYF
D: TRBD1; V: TRBV19; J: TRBJ1-4; length: 15; CDR3: CASGVSGTGNEKLFF
D: TRBD1; V: TRBV10-3; J: TRBJ2-7; length: 14; CDR3: CAITSTGASYEQYF
D: -; V: TRBV5-1; J: TRBJ2-5; length: 15; CDR3: CASTLFGGSQETQYF
D: -; V: TRBV4-3; J: TRBJ1-3; length: 17; CDR3: CASSPWADRETGNTIYF
D: TRBD1; V: TRBV19; J: TRBJ1-1; length: 14; CDR3: CASRHRTGNTEAFF
D: TRBD1; V: TRBV9; J: TRBJ1-4; length: 15; CDR3: CASSVEAGTGDVLFF
D: TRBD2; V: TRBV2; J: TRBJ2-1; length: 15; CDR3: CASKSGTNFYNEQFF
D: -; V: TRBV30; J: TRBJ2-1; length: 17; CDR3: CAWSTGLLGAGKNEQFF
D: -; V: TRBV28; J: TRBJ2-7; length: 11; CDR3: CASSSIPEQYF
D: -; V: TRBV9; J: TRBJ2-2; length: 16; CDR3: CASSGGALTSTGELFF
D: -; V: TRBV2; J: TRBJ2-3; length: 12; CDR3: CARSTSTDTQYF
D: TRBD1; V: TRBV19; J: TRBJ1-6; length: 16; CDR3: CASSIGTGQNNSPLHF
D: TRBD1; V: TRBV11-2; J: TRBJ2-5; length: 17; CDR3: CASSLARATGTKETQYF
D: TRBD1; V: TRBV11-2; J: TRBJ2-2; length: 14; CDR3: CASSRDREAGELFF
D: -; V: TRBV14; J: TRBJ1-1; length: 13; CDR3: CASSQGLDTEAFF
D: -; V: TRBV2; J: TRBJ1-5; length: 15; CDR3: CASSGTQYSNQPQHF
D: -; V: TRBV28; J: TRBJ2-7; length: 12; CDR3: CASSLSLGEQYF
D: -; V: TRBV7-2; J: TRBJ2-5; length: 15; CDR3: CASSLSGWREETQYF
D: -; V: TRBV28; J: TRBJ1-6; length: 15; CDR3: CASSLWGDNNSPLHF
D: -; V: TRBV5-6; J: TRBJ2-1; length: 13; CDR3: CASSADGYGEQFF
D: -; V: TRBV9; J: TRBJ2-2; length: 15; CDR3: CASSAAVLHTGELFF